The next 11 T cell receptor beta chains were all read from a single sample in a study of blood T cell repertoires in COVID-19. Using immunoSEQ multiplex PCR, the repertoire was profiled, and TCRdb retains in-frame clones only, with some absent. The profile covers hundreds of thousands of clones, with roughly 90% appearing a single time and roughly 1.4% taken by the ten largest. Sequencing was performed on PBMCs or T cells enriched from blood (not recorded which). The receptors here all came from a woman under 30 who had been exposed to COVID-19.

As concerns this clone: This sample includes further DNA sequences coding for the same CDR3. The chain combines TRBV18 with TRBJ2-7; TRBD1 matches at 7 bases. The CDR3 has 15 amino acids. Trimming cost V 3 bases and J 1 base; bases outside gene matches: 6. Germline V lookup: CDR1 KGHSH, CDR2 LQKENI. This chain's CDR3 is CASSPPGQPSYEQYF. The CDR3 nucleotides are TGTGCCAGCTCACCCCCGGGACAGCCTTCCTACGAGCAGTACTTC.

V and J are TRBV11-2 and TRBJ1-2; tentative D call: TRBD1 (5 bases). Germline CDR1 is SGHAT and CDR2 is FQNNGV. This CDR3 spans 13 amino acids. Deletions cut 3 bases from V and 4 bases from J, with 9 bases between. The CDR3 region is CASSFTGAYGYTF. In DNA form, the CDR3 reads TGTGCCAGCAGCTTCACAGGAGCCTATGGCTACACCTTC.

This sequence joins TRBV11-3 and TRBJ1-1; maybe TRBD1 (5 bases). Germline CDR1 and CDR2: SGHNT and YENEEA. V lost 1 base and J 3 bases, leaving 12 bases between the germline ends. The CDR3 is 15 residues long. The CDR3 spells CASSLARGADTEAFF. For the CDR3, the DNA is TGTGCCAGCAGCTTAGCGCGGGGCGCGGACACTGAAGCTTTCTTT. Combining the CDR3 with reference TRBV11-3 and TRBJ1-1 gives the whole variable domain EAGVVQSPRYKIIEKKQPVAFWCNPISGHNTLYWYLQNLGQGPELLIRYENEEAVDDSQLPKDRFSAERLKGVDSTLKIQPAELGDSAVYLCASSLARGADTEAFFGQGTRLTVV.

The CDR3 nucleotides read TGTGCCAGCAGCCCCCGGTTGCGCGATGAGCAGTTCTTC. It is translated as CASSPRLRDEQFF. The chain employs TRBV13 and TRBJ2-1; D remains unclear. CDR3 size: 13 residues. Germline loops: CDR1 PRHDT, CDR2 FYEKMQ (reference sequence). V lost 5 bases, J lost 8 bases, and 13 bases lay in between.

This clone was seen only once. The chain recombines TRBV7-8 with TRBJ1-5; D possibly corresponds to TRBD1 (5 bases). V was shortened by 1 base and J by 1 base, with 11 bases between the two germline ends. Germline V gene data show CDR1 as SGHVS and CDR2 as FQNEAQ. The CDR3 has 16 amino acids. The chain's CDR3 is CASSLGSRGSNQPQHF. DNA for the CDR3: TGTGCCAGCAGCTTAGGGTCCCGGGGGAGCAATCAGCCCCAGCATTTT.

V and J are TRBV18 and TRBJ2-5; D is possibly TRBD2 (6 bases). CDR1 is KGHSH and CDR2 is LQKENI in the germline V gene. The CDR3 has 13 amino acids. With 0 bases removed from V and 4 bases from J, the gap between germline ends came to 6 bases. CDR3 sequence reads: CASSPPGGETQYF. CDR3 DNA: TGTGCCAGCTCACCACCCGGGGGAGAGACCCAGTACTTC.

The gene calls are TRBV6-5 and TRBJ1-4; D is undetermined. CDR1 is MNHEY and CDR2 is SVGAGI in the germline V gene. The CDR3 is made up of 15 amino acids. V shed 4 bases and J shed 0 bases, with 9 bases lying between them. In DNA form, the CDR3 reads TGTGCCAGCAGTTTGGCGGAAGCAACTAATGAAAAACTGTTTTTT. It translates to CASSLAEATNEKLFF.

V gene TRBV5-1 combines with J gene TRBJ2-7, with TRBD1 identical over 11 bases. This CDR3 comprises 16 residues. V lost 2 bases, J lost 6 bases, and 10 bases stayed unmatched. Germline assignment: CDR1 SGHRS and CDR2 YFSETQ. The DNA for the CDR3 is TGCGCCAGCAGCTTAGGGGACAGGGGGACTGGGGGCGAGCAGTACTTC. Protein product: CASSLGDRGTGGEQYF. Combining the CDR3 with reference TRBV5-1 and TRBJ2-7 gives the whole variable domain KAGVTQTPRYLIKTRGQQVTLSCSPISGHRSVSWYQQTPGQGLQFLFEYFSETQRNKGNFPGRFSGRQFSNSRSEMNVSTLELGDSALYLCASSLGDRGTGGEQYFGPGTRLTVT.

The chain uses TRBV7-9 and TRBJ1-1, with 7 bases matching TRBD1. Germline V gene sequence: CDR1 SEHNR, CDR2 FQNEAQ (reference sequence). The J segment lost 3 bases and the V segment lost 11 bases, leaving 9 bases of the junction unmatched. This CDR3 comprises 13 residues. Here the CDR3 DNA reads TGTGCCGGAGACAGGGACGTTTACACTGAAGCTTTCTTT. Translating it yields CAGDRDVYTEAFF.

The V call is TRBV23-1, the J call TRBJ2-5; 9 nucleotides match TRBD1. TRBV23-1 is assigned to the ORF class and has an uncertain function. CDR3 length: 19 amino acids. V dropped 0 bases and J dropped 1; count of bases not matched to a gene: 12. This CDR3 is CASSQSETIWTGVQETQYF. The CDR3 DNA sequence: TGCGCCAGCAGTCAATCGGAAACCATCTGGACAGGGGTCCAAGAGACCCAGTACTTC.

The chain is built from TRBV14 and TRBJ2-7; TRBD1 matches at 8 bases. The CDR3 runs 13 residues. Germline CDR1 SGHDN, CDR2 FVKESK. J lost 5 bases, V lost 2 bases, and 2 bases had no gene match. CDR3 in amino acids: CASSQSRGHEQYF. As DNA, the CDR3 is TGTGCCAGCAGCCAATCCAGGGGGCACGAGCAGTACTTC.